This TCR beta chain appears in the sequencing data of a study of identical twins. TCRdb redid the calling of the 5' RACE reads with MiXCR, one entry per CDR3 protein. The data show about 530,000 distinct CDR3 sequences, approximately 20% seen once. Germline V gene data show CDR1 as SGHRS and CDR2 as YFSETQ. CDR3 size: 15 residues. Trimming cost V 2 bases and J 5 bases; bases outside gene matches: 8. The sample holds a few counts of this clonotype. These same records also appear under a second study, on yellow fever vaccine responses in identical twins.

J is TRBJ2-7 and V is TRBV5-1; the match to TRBD1 covers 9 bases. The sample comprised CD4+ T cells sorted from blood. The origin of this receptor is a woman younger than 30 in good health. DNA for the CDR3: TGCGCCAGCAGCTTAGGCGGGACAGGGATCCACGAGCAGTACTTC. It yields the protein CASSLGGTGIHEQYF.